The 9 T cell receptor beta chains presented below share a single source sample, sequenced in a study of blood T cells in healthy people across ages. Primers used in a second PCR of about 7 to 12 cycles were a sample-barcoded 5' primer and a J-beta primer mix. In TCRdb, the 5' RACE reads were re-called with MiXCR into one record per CDR3 protein. Of hundreds of thousands of distinct CDR3 sequences in the sample, about 53% were seen once. Sample: blood. The receptors derive from a man aged 60 to 69 in good health.

This chain uses TRBV5-1 with TRBJ1-2; 8 bases are shared with TRBD1. Germline V gives CDR1 SGHRS, CDR2 YFSETQ. The CDR3 runs 17 residues. V dropped 5 bases and J dropped 3; count of bases not matched to a gene: 15. CDR3 protein: CASRSALPGQGYYGYTF. CDR3 in DNA: TGCGCCAGCAGATCCGCGTTGCCCGGACAGGGATACTATGGCTACACCTTC.

The chain has TRBV6-2 or TRBV6-3 and TRBJ1-1; a possible D gene is TRBD1 (6 bases). Germline V CDR1 and CDR2: MNHEY, SVGEGT. V lost 6 bases and J 5 bases, leaving 16 bases between the germline ends. This CDR3 spans 14 amino acids. CDR3 coding DNA: TGTGCCAGCAGCAGGGACACTGGAGGGACTGAAGCTTTCTTT. As protein: CASSRDTGGTEAFF.

The chain has TRBV11-2 and TRBJ2-5; 8 nucleotides align to TRBD2. Germline V gives CDR1 SGHAT, CDR2 FQNNGV. Unmatched junction bases numbered 12, after V lost 3 bases and J lost 3 bases. This CDR3 contains 17 residues. DNA for the CDR3: TGTGCCAGCAGCTTCCTTGGCCGGGGGGGCCTTGAAGAGACCCAGTACTTC. Amino acids: CASSFLGRGGLEETQYF.

This clonotype was picked up one time. The chain uses TRBV29-1 and TRBJ2-3, with D possibly TRBD1 on 7 matching bases. Trimming left V 7 bases short and J 11 bases short, with 28 bases between. The CDR3 is 15 amino acids. Germline assignment: CDR1 SQVTM and CDR2 ANQGSEA. This chain's CDR3 is CSAAAQGSGSEKQYF. DNA of the CDR3: TGCAGCGCCGCAGCACAGGGGAGCGGGTCTGAGAAGCAGTATTTT.

This CDR3 reads CSANPGQGQPHEQYF. In nucleotides, the CDR3 is TGCAGTGCGAACCCCGGACAGGGACAACCCCACGAGCAGTACTTC. The chain carries TRBV20-1 and TRBJ2-7; 8 bases agree with TRBD1. Germline assignment: CDR1 DFQATT and CDR2 SNEGSKA (reference sequence). The V gene end was trimmed by 6 bases and the J gene end by 5 bases; junction bases not matched to a gene: 15. The CDR3 extends over 15 amino acids.

The chain's CDR3 is CAISLGGTAEAFF. CDR3 in DNA: TGTGCCATCAGTCTTGGTGGAACGGCTGAAGCTTTCTTT. V gene TRBV10-3 combines with J gene TRBJ1-1; D not resolved. The ends were cut back, 5 bases at V and 6 bases at J, with 13 bases in the middle. The CDR3 contains 13 residues. Germline CDR1 ENHRY, CDR2 SYGVKD.

This clonotype was observed once. The chain links TRBV5-1 to TRBJ2-1; 7 positions match TRBD1. Looked up from germline, CDR1 is SGHRS and CDR2 is YFSETQ. The CDR3 runs 15 residues. V was clipped by 4 bases and J by 7 bases; unmatched bases: 11. CDR3 sequence (DNA): TGCGCCAGCAGCCCGTTGACAGGGCGAGATAATGAGCAGTTCTTC. It encodes CASSPLTGRDNEQFF.

This clonotype came up a few times. The J gene is TRBJ2-1, the V gene TRBV11-2; 9 bases match TRBD2. There are 16 residues in the CDR3. Germline V gene data show CDR1 as SGHAT and CDR2 as FQNNGV. V was clipped by 0 bases and J by 8 bases; unmatched bases: 8. The CDR3 bases are TGTGCCAGCAGCTTAGATCGGGCGGGGGGGCTAGATGAGCAGTTCTTC. This sequence encodes CASSLDRAGGLDEQFF.

This clonotype was detected only once. The V and J genes are TRBV3-1 and TRBJ1-3; the D is unclear. The CDR3 sequence is 14 residues long. CDR1 is LGHDT, CDR2 YNNKEL, per germline (reference sequence). With 5 bases removed from V and 3 bases from J, the gap between germline ends came to 11 bases. The CDR3 reads CASSNRDVGNTIYF. CDR3 sequence (DNA): TGTGCCAGCAGCAACCGGGATGTTGGAAACACCATATATTTT. Full variable domain (remainder filled in from reference TRBV3-1 and TRBJ1-3): DTAVSQTPKYLVTQMGNDKSIKCEQNLGHDTMYWYKQDSKKFLKIMFSYNNKELIINETVPNRFSPKSPDKAHLNLHINSLELGDSAVYFCASSNRDVGNTIYFGEGSWLTVV.